The 32 T cell receptor beta chains reported below all come from one sample, sequenced in a study of blood T cells in healthy people across ages. Primed by a sample-barcoded 5' primer and a J-beta primer mix, a second PCR proceeded for 7 to 11 cycles. Via MiXCR, TCRdb re-called the 5' RACE reads, giving one row per CDR3 protein. The sample shows 540,000 or so distinct CDR3 sequences, 25% to 30% of them seen only once. Sequencing input: blood. These receptors came from a woman between 70 and 85 years old in good health.

Details on this clonotype: The junction and the germline gene differ at one end; a read error may be behind it. The rearrangement links TRBV3-1 to TRBJ2-7; D ambiguous. The CDR3 sequence is 13 residues long. Germline V gives CDR1 LGHDT, CDR2 YNNKEL (reference sequence). This chain's CDR3 is CASSQEGWFERYF. The DNA of the CDR3 is TGTGCCAGCAGCCAAGAAGGGTGGTTTGAGCGGTACTTC.

This clonotype turned up a few times. This chain joins TRBV19 and TRBJ2-5; TRBD1 agrees at 12 bases. Germline CDR1 and CDR2: LNHDA and SQIVND (reference sequence). Trimming cost V 4 bases and J 7 bases; bases outside gene matches: 7. This CDR3 region has 15 residues. CDR3 nucleotide sequence: TGTGCCAGTAGTAGGCGGGACAGGGGGCAGGGGACCCAGTACTTC. The encoded protein is CASSRRDRGQGTQYF.

The chain carries TRBV29-1 and TRBJ1-1; maybe TRBD1 (5 bases). The V end was cut by 5 bases, the J end by 4 bases, with 17 bases between. Per the germline V gene, CDR1 is SQVTM and CDR2 is ANQGSEA. The CDR3 has 14 residues. For the CDR3, the DNA is TGCAGCGTTCGGGGGAGTATCCCCTTCACTGAAGCTTTCTTT. Its translation is CSVRGSIPFTEAFF.

This clonotype was observed at least ten times. This rearrangement joins TRBV7-2 to TRBJ2-2; TRBD1 is a possible D gene (6 bases). Germline assignment: CDR1 SGHTA and CDR2 FQGNSA. The CDR3 spans 16 residues. V was trimmed by 4 bases and J by 3 bases, leaving 15 bases between them. The CDR3 spells CASSYRATTYTGELFF. In DNA, the CDR3 is TGTGCCAGCAGCTACAGGGCGACTACTTACACCGGGGAGCTGTTTTTT.

This clonotype was seen repeatedly, ten times or more. V usage is TRBV6-2 or TRBV6-3 and J usage is TRBJ2-6, with D perhaps TRBD2 (5 bases). The CDR3 has 13 amino acids. Trimming took 8 bases from V and 0 from J, leaving 5 bases between them. Germline V gene sequence: CDR1 MNHEY, CDR2 SVGEGT. The CDR3 DNA reads as TGTGCCAGCGGGAGCTCTGGGGCCAACGTCCTGACTTTC. Amino acid sequence: CASGSSGANVLTF.

This clonotype was found many times. For the CDR3, the DNA is TGTGCCAGCAGTTTATTGCAGGGGGGCACAGATACGCAGTATTTT. Translating gives CASSLLQGGTDTQYF. The chain recombines TRBV28 with TRBJ2-3, with 7 bases fitting TRBD1. V shed 1 base, J shed 1 base, and the junction held 2 bases outside the gene matches. Germline V CDR1 and CDR2: MDHEN, SYDVKM. This CDR3 region has 15 residues.

This clonotype was recorded many times. This chain joins TRBV20-1 and TRBJ1-6, with D possibly matching TRBD1 (5 bases). The CDR3 loop spans 15 amino acids. CDR1 is DFQATT, CDR2 SNEGSKA, per germline (reference sequence). V was cut by 1 base and J by 7 bases, with 14 bases left in between. CDR3 loop: CSARVAGNANSPLHF. DNA for the CDR3: TGCAGTGCTAGAGTTGCAGGGAATGCAAATTCACCCCTCCACTTT.

The table lists this clonotype with a few counts. This chain uses TRBV7-2 with TRBJ2-5; D is uncertain. V was shortened by 3 bases and J by 3 bases, with 5 bases between the two germline ends. Germline V gene sequence: CDR1 SGHTA, CDR2 FQGNSA. CDR3 length equals 12 residues. The CDR3 loop is CASSFVKETQYF. CDR3 sequence (DNA): TGTGCCAGCAGCTTTGTCAAAGAGACCCAGTACTTC.

In this sample, this clonotype turned up many times. The V and J genes are TRBV29-1 and TRBJ2-5, with D unclear. Germline V gene sequence: CDR1 SQVTM, CDR2 ANQGSEA. The length of the CDR3 is 14 residues. Between the trimmed V and J ends, which lost 3 bases and 5 bases, there was a span of 16 bases. CDR3 DNA: TGCAGCGTTGATGCCCCGGGTCCGGAGGAGACCCAGTACTTC. This gives the protein CSVDAPGPEETQYF.

This clonotype was found many times. The chain carries TRBV20-1 and TRBJ2-1; 14 positions match TRBD2. V shed 3 bases, J shed 2 bases, and the junction held 3 bases outside the gene matches. CDR1 is DFQATT, CDR2 SNEGSKA, per germline (reference sequence). This CDR3 has 16 amino acids. CDR3 in DNA: TGCAGTGCTAGTTCGACTAGCGGGGGGGCCTACAATGAGCAGTTCTTC. It translates to CSASSTSGGAYNEQFF.

As for this clonotype: A read error may be the cause here, since a much bigger clone is one base away. The gene calls are TRBV7-9 and TRBJ1-4; D is possibly TRBD1 (5 bases). The germline V gene encodes CDR1 SEHNR and CDR2 FQNEAQ (reference sequence). The CDR3 consists of 16 residues. Here the CDR3 reads CSSSLGWGRSGEKLFF. CDR3 DNA: TGTTCCAGCAGCTTAGGGTGGGGACGCAGTGGTGAAAAACTGTTTTTT. Supplemented by reference TRBV7-9 and TRBJ1-4, the full variable domain reads DTGVSQNPRHKITKRGQNVTFRCDPISEHNRLYWYRQTLGQGPEFLTYFQNEAQLEKSRLLSDRFSAERPKGSFSTLEIQRTEQGDSAMYLCSSSLGWGRSGEKLFFGSGTQLSVL.

The chain links TRBV7-9 to TRBJ2-7; weak D call: TRBD1 (6 bases). Looked up from germline, CDR1 is SEHNR and CDR2 is FQNEAQ (reference sequence). The CDR3 runs 13 residues. V was cut by 5 bases and J by 6 bases, with 14 bases left in between. CDR3 sequence: CASSTGSHGEQYF. Here the CDR3 DNA reads TGTGCCAGCAGCACAGGGTCTCACGGCGAGCAGTACTTC.

The rearrangement joins TRBV7-7 to TRBJ1-2; D uncertain. Germline values: CDR1 SSHAT, CDR2 FNYEAQ (reference sequence). V lost 5 bases, J lost 4 bases, and 11 bases lay in between. CDR3 length: 13 residues. CDR3 in DNA: TGTGCCAGCAGCCGAACTTGGTCCTATGGCTACACCTTC. This translates into CASSRTWSYGYTF.

The rearrangement joins TRBV10-3 to TRBJ1-4, with 8 bases matching TRBD1. Germline assignment: CDR1 ENHRY and CDR2 SYGVKD. The junction had 4 bases not matched to a gene; V was cut back by 0 bases and J by 4 bases. The CDR3 is 16 amino acids. The CDR3 DNA reads TGTGCCATCAGTGAGTCCGGGACAGGAAATAATGAAAAACTGTTTTTT. It codes for CAISESGTGNNEKLFF.

The chain uses TRBV5-1 and TRBJ2-7; D is perhaps TRBD1 (6 bases). The CDR3 contains 13 residues. V lost 4 bases, J lost 4 bases, and 12 bases lay in between. Looked up from germline, CDR1 is SGHRS and CDR2 is YFSETQ. DNA of the CDR3: TGCGCCAGCAGCCCTCAGGGGCGGTACGAGCAGTACTTC. Translation: CASSPQGRYEQYF.

The chain uses TRBV7-9 and TRBJ2-5; a possible D gene is TRBD2 (6 bases). The better agreement between TRBJ2-1 and the DNA end casts doubt on the J call. This CDR3 is built from 17 residues. Germline CDR1 and CDR2: SEHNR and FQNEAQ (reference sequence). The CDR3 protein is CASSFLGGAFSYNEQFF. CDR3 nucleotides: TGTGCCAGCAGCTTTCTCGGCGGGGCGTTCTCCTACAATGAGCAGTTCTTC.

This clonotype was detected many times. V gene TRBV7-8 combines with J gene TRBJ1-6, with D perhaps TRBD1 (6 bases). V was cut by 0 bases and J by 7 bases, with 13 bases left in between. Germline CDR1 SGHVS, CDR2 FQNEAQ. The length of the CDR3 is 16 residues. CDR3 in DNA: TGTGCCAGCAGCTTAGCAGGAGCCGGGGGCAATTCACCCCTCCACTTT. This gives the protein CASSLAGAGGNSPLHF.

CDR3 in DNA: TGTGCCAGCAACCTGATAGGGGGTTCTGAAGCTTTCTTT. This sequence encodes CASNLIGGSEAFF. The gene calls are TRBV13 and TRBJ1-1, with a weak D call TRBD1 (6 bases). Germline V gene sequence: CDR1 PRHDT, CDR2 FYEKMQ (reference sequence). The CDR3 covers 13 residues. V lost 7 bases and J 6 bases, leaving 15 bases between the germline ends.

This sequence joins TRBV14 and TRBJ2-1; 7 nucleotides align to TRBD1. There are 14 residues in the CDR3. Germline V lookup: CDR1 SGHDN, CDR2 FVKESK. J gave up 10 bases and V 2 bases, and 8 bases lay outside the gene matches. CDR3 residues: CASSQLRGLGEQFF. In DNA form, the CDR3 reads TGTGCCAGCAGCCAATTGAGGGGGCTTGGCGAGCAGTTCTTC.

The rearrangement links TRBV20-1 to TRBJ2-1, with 8 bases identical to TRBD2. The CDR3 extends over 15 amino acids. J gave up 7 bases and V 0 bases, and 8 bases lay outside the gene matches. The germline V gene has CDR1 DFQATT and CDR2 SNEGSKA (reference sequence). CDR3 sequence: CSARDPSGRGNEQFF. The CDR3 region has the DNA TGCAGTGCTAGAGACCCTAGCGGGCGGGGGAATGAGCAGTTCTTC.

In this sample, this clonotype turned up a few times. The chain combines TRBV7-8 with TRBJ2-5, with TRBD2 matching over 10 bases. CDR3 length: 18 residues. In germline, CDR1 is SGHVS, CDR2 FQNEAQ. V shed 3 bases, J shed 7 bases, and the junction held 17 bases outside the gene matches. Here the CDR3 reads CASSLVNLAGDARGTQYF. The DNA of the CDR3 is TGTGCCAGCAGCTTGGTGAACCTAGCGGGGGACGCGAGGGGGACCCAGTACTTC.

In this sample, this clonotype turned up a few times. In DNA, the CDR3 is TGTGCCAGCAGCTTAGCGTTTGAGGGGCACTACACCTTC. Amino acids: CASSLAFEGHYTF. This chain links TRBV7-9 with TRBJ1-2; maybe TRBD1 (5 bases). CDR1 is SEHNR, CDR2 FQNEAQ, per germline (reference sequence). The CDR3 spans 13 residues. V lost 0 bases and J lost 10, with 12 bases in between.

This clonotype turned up a few times. V and J are TRBV7-8 and TRBJ2-2; TRBD2 is a possible D gene (6 bases). This CDR3 comprises 14 residues. The V end lost 5 bases, the J end lost 3 bases, and 10 bases lay between the germline ends. CDR1 is SGHVS, CDR2 FQNEAQ, per germline. The DNA of the CDR3 is TGTGCCAGCAGCCCAGGACTACACACCGGGGAGCTGTTTTTT. It is translated as CASSPGLHTGELFF. Full variable domain (rest looked up from reference TRBV7-8 and TRBJ2-2): GAGVSQSPRYKVAKRGQDVALRCDPISGHVSLFWYQQALGQGPEFLTYFQNEAQLDKSGLPSDRFFAERPEGSVSTLKIQRTQQEDSAVYLCASSPGLHTGELFFGEGSRLTVL.

This clonotype was seen more than once but under ten times. The V call is TRBV7-2, the J call TRBJ2-3, with D unclear. The V end was cut by 5 bases, the J end by 5 bases, with 11 bases between. This CDR3 has 13 residues. CDR1 SGHTA and CDR2 FQGNSA come from the germline V gene. CDR3 sequence: CASSPNRKDTQYF. DNA for the CDR3: TGTGCCAGCAGCCCCAATCGAAAAGATACGCAGTATTTT.

This clonotype was seen ten or more times. The genes are TRBV5-1 and TRBJ2-5; D possibly corresponds to TRBD1 (5 bases). The CDR3 is 12 amino acids. CDR1 SGHRS and CDR2 YFSETQ come from the germline V gene. The V gene lost 4 bases and the J gene lost 2 bases, with 6 bases spanning the gap. CDR3 amino acids: CASSRQQETQYF. CDR3 nucleotide sequence: TGCGCCAGCAGCCGACAGCAAGAGACCCAGTACTTC.

This clonotype was seen repeatedly, ten times or more. The gene calls are TRBV7-9 and TRBJ2-1; perhaps TRBD2 as D (7 bases). This CDR3 is 14 amino acids long. Trimming shortened V by 9 bases and J by 2 bases, and 14 bases separated the two germline ends. Germline V gene sequence: CDR1 SEHNR, CDR2 FQNEAQ (reference sequence). CDR3 coding DNA: TGTGCCAGTTCGAGGGGGGGGACCTACAATGAGCAGTTCTTC. Its translation: CASSRGGTYNEQFF.

V is TRBV3-1 and J is TRBJ1-1; 7 bases are a match to TRBD1. This CDR3 has 15 amino acids. V was pared by 6 bases and J by 3 bases, with 10 bases of the junction left unmatched. Germline V gene lookup returns CDR1 LGHDT and CDR2 YNNKEL (reference sequence). The chain's CDR3 is CASRAQGYRDTEAFF. The CDR3 DNA sequence: TGTGCCAGCAGGGCACAGGGGTACAGGGACACTGAAGCTTTCTTT.

This clonotype has only a few counts. J is TRBJ2-5 and V is TRBV3-1; 11 bases match TRBD2. The J call is doubtful: the DNA matches TRBJ2-1 better. The germline V gene has CDR1 LGHDT and CDR2 YNNKEL (reference sequence). This CDR3 region has 16 residues. Written as DNA, the CDR3 is TGTGCCAGCAGCCAAGGCATAGCGGGGGGGCAAAATGAGCAGTTCTTC. Residues: CASSQGIAGGQNEQFF.

This clonotype was observed a handful of times. This chain links TRBV29-1 with TRBJ2-3, with D unclear. V was pared by 8 bases and J by 2 bases, with 5 bases between. This CDR3 has 10 amino acids. Germline values: CDR1 SQVTM, CDR2 ANQGSEA. In nucleotides, the CDR3 is TGCAGCTCCTACACAGATACGCAGTATTTT. Protein sequence: CSSYTDTQYF.

The genes are TRBV29-1 and TRBJ1-4, with D perhaps TRBD1 (5 bases). Germline CDR1 reads SQVTM; CDR2 reads ANQGSEA. The CDR3 loop spans 14 amino acids. Trimming removed 6 bases from V and 4 bases from J, with 15 bases in between. CDR3 nucleotide sequence: TGCAGCGTAAACCCCGGGACGGATAATGAAAAACTGTTTTTT. Translation: CSVNPGTDNEKLFF.

A remark on this clonotype: A junction boundary mismatches the germline segment, possibly from a read error. CDR3 protein: CARPYNRDRPNVAKNIQYF. DNA for the CDR3: TGTGCCAGACCATACAACCGGGACAGACCGAATGTAGCCAAAAACATCCAGTACTTC. The chain has TRBV14 and TRBJ2-4, with 7 nucleotides matching TRBD1. Germline CDR1 is SGHDN and CDR2 is FVKESK. The CDR3 has 19 residues.

The chain links TRBV4-3 to TRBJ1-2; D gene unclear. Germline CDR1 reads LGHNA; CDR2 reads YSLEER. V lost 1 base to trimming and J lost 7 bases, with 10 bases between them. There are 13 residues in the CDR3. This CDR3 is CASSQATEAGYTF. The CDR3 nucleotides read TGCGCCAGCAGCCAAGCGACGGAGGCTGGCTACACCTTC.